This record concerns one T cell receptor (beta chain) sequence. What it binds is unknown. From germline, CDR1 is SEHNR and CDR2 FQNEAQ (reference sequence). Between the trimmed V and J ends, which lost 2 bases and 6 bases, there was a span of 20 bases. The CDR3 covers 16 residues. The study enrolled healthy HIV-negative adults without recent acute infections or vaccinations as donors. The data stem from a study of shared clonotypes between healthy human individuals. Study overall: Each donor had three CD4 naive, three CD4 memory, two CD8 naive and one CD8 memory plate. Study-level results: Specimens sampled were limited to blood, with tissue repertoires likely differing. Donors were few, which limited the genetic and exposure-history diversity represented.

The protocol was immunoSEQ multiplex PCR, while the TCRdb copy is restricted to in-frame clones and leaves out a portion. The table records 800,000 to 1,200,000 clones, about 80% of them present only once. Sequenced: memory CD4+ T cells from PBMCs. Subset indicated: CD45RA-negative fraction. V usage is TRBV7-9 and J usage is TRBJ2-7; tentatively, D is TRBD1 (7 bases). This receptor was identified in a young man in good health. Some clones in this sample may be carry-over from other donors' samples. CDR3 DNA: TGTGCCAGCAGCTTATTAGGGGGCGGGACAGTTGGCGAGCAGTACTTC. Protein sequence: CASSLLGGGTVGEQYF.